These 14 T cell receptor beta chains were all obtained from the same sample, sequenced in a study of blood T cell repertoires in COVID-19. Clones were read by immunoSEQ multiplex PCR, and TCRdb kept only the in-frame ones, dropping some. The data show under 150,000 clones, 80% seen once. Specimen: peripheral blood. These TCRs come from a man in his 60s with active or convalescent COVID-19.

This clone was recorded only once. The junction does not match germline at one end; this may be a read error. This chain links TRBV6-5 with TRBJ1-5, with a possible D match to TRBD1 (5 bases). The length of the CDR3 is 15 residues. Germline assignment: CDR1 MNHEY and CDR2 SVGAGI. This CDR3 reads CASSPRPTDDHPQHF. Here the CDR3 DNA reads TGTGCCAGCAGTCCCCGTCCGACAGACGATCATCCCCAGCATTTT.

The chain carries TRBV11-2 and TRBJ2-6, with D unresolved. V lost 3 bases to trimming and J lost 0 bases, with 3 bases between them. The CDR3 spans 14 residues. Germline V gene sequence: CDR1 SGHAT, CDR2 FQNNGV. CDR3 in amino acids: CASSFLSGANVLTF. CDR3 bases: TGTGCCAGCAGCTTTCTCTCTGGGGCCAACGTCCTGACTTTC.

The V gene is TRBV7-9, the J gene TRBJ1-1; tentative D call: TRBD1 (6 bases). Germline assignment: CDR1 SEHNR and CDR2 FQNEAQ (reference sequence). The CDR3 runs 15 residues. V dropped 1 base and J dropped 0 bases, with 9 bases sitting between them. The CDR3 nucleotides are TGTGCCAGCAGCTTAGGATACAGGGTGAACACTGAAGCTTTCTTT. Translation gives CASSLGYRVNTEAFF.

The chain combines TRBV19 with TRBJ2-2; maybe TRBD1 (6 bases). V lost 6 bases and J lost 1, with 9 bases in between. CDR1 LNHDA and CDR2 SQIVND come from the germline V gene (reference sequence). The CDR3 extends over 14 amino acids. CDR3 sequence (DNA): TGTGCCAGTAGCCTACAGGGGAACACCGGGGAGCTGTTTTTT. Translated: CASSLQGNTGELFF.

This clone appeared many times. The J gene is TRBJ2-7, the V gene TRBV29-1; TRBD1 matches 12 bases. Per germline, CDR1 SQVTM and CDR2 ANQGSEA. With V trimmed by 4 bases and J by 7 bases, 5 bases remained unmatched. The CDR3 extends over 13 amino acids. The CDR3 region is CSVVGTGGWEQYF. The CDR3 nucleotides are TGCAGCGTTGTCGGGACAGGGGGCTGGGAGCAGTACTTC.

The chain has TRBV28 and TRBJ1-4; D is unresolved. Germline loops: CDR1 MDHEN, CDR2 SYDVKM. CDR3 length equals 13 residues. Trimming left V 7 bases short and J 4 bases short, with 10 bases between. The DNA for the CDR3 is TGTGCCAGCACCACCCACAGTAATGAAAAACTGTTTTTT. This gives the protein CASTTHSNEKLFF.

The gene calls are TRBV5-1 and TRBJ2-1, with 7 nucleotides matching TRBD2. CDR3 length: 14 residues. CDR1 and CDR2 from the germline V gene are SGHRS and YFSETQ. The V gene end was trimmed by 4 bases and the J gene end by 7 bases; junction bases not matched to a gene: 8. The CDR3 DNA is TGCGCCAGCAGCCGCTTGGGAGGGCTTAATGAGCAGTTCTTC. As protein: CASSRLGGLNEQFF.

The gene calls are TRBV19 and TRBJ1-6, with TRBD1 matching over 8 bases. The V gene end was trimmed by 7 bases and the J gene end by 7 bases; junction bases not matched to a gene: 6. This CDR3 comprises 14 residues. In germline, CDR1 is LNHDA, CDR2 SQIVND (reference sequence). CDR3 in DNA: TGTGCCAGTAAGTTGGGACAGGCAAATTCACCCCTCCACTTT. It codes for CASKLGQANSPLHF.

The chain uses TRBV9 and TRBJ2-3; the D gene is possibly TRBD2 (5 bases). Trimming removed 4 bases at V and 3 bases at J, with 9 bases between. Germline values: CDR1 SGDLS, CDR2 YYNGEE. The length of the CDR3 is 13 residues. This chain's CDR3 is CASSPTGTDTQYF. The CDR3 nucleotides are TGTGCCAGCAGCCCTACGGGAACAGATACGCAGTATTTT.

This chain uses TRBV20-1 with TRBJ2-3, with 8 bases that match TRBD2. This CDR3 is 16 amino acids long. CDR1 and CDR2 (germline): DFQATT, SNEGSKA (reference sequence). V was pared by 3 bases and J by 0 bases, with 8 bases of the junction left unmatched. The CDR3 loop reads CSASSLAGFSTDTQYF. Written as DNA, the CDR3 is TGCAGTGCTAGTTCGCTAGCGGGTTTTAGCACAGATACGCAGTATTTT.

The J gene is TRBJ2-3, the V gene TRBV7-6; D may be TRBD2 (6 bases). Trimming left V 5 bases short and J 0 bases short, with 12 bases between. Looked up from germline, CDR1 is SGHVS and CDR2 is FNYEAQ. The CDR3 extends over 15 amino acids. The CDR3 DNA reads as TGTGCCAGCAGCCGGGACTCCTTAAGCACAGATACGCAGTATTTT. Its protein product is CASSRDSLSTDTQYF. Looking up the rest from reference TRBV7-6 and TRBJ2-3 gives the full variable domain: GAGVSQSPRYKVTKRGQDVALRCDPISGHVSLYWYRQALGQGPEFLTYFNYEAQQDKSGLPNDRFSAERPEGSISTLTIQRTEQRDSAMYRCASSRDSLSTDTQYFGPGTRLTVL.

The rearrangement links TRBV7-2 to TRBJ2-7, with 12 bases fitting TRBD2. The CDR3 covers 19 residues. The J segment lost 0 bases and the V segment lost 0 bases, leaving 9 bases of the junction unmatched. The germline V gene has CDR1 SGHTA and CDR2 FQGNSA. In nucleotides, the CDR3 is TGTGCCAGCAGCTTAGCGCAGCAACTAGCGGGAGGTCCCTCCTACGAGCAGTACTTC. Translating it yields CASSLAQQLAGGPSYEQYF. Complete variable domain (other parts from reference TRBV7-2 and TRBJ2-7): GAGVSQSPSNKVTEKGKDVELRCDPISGHTALYWYRQSLGQGLEFLIYFQGNSAPDKSGLPSDRFSAERTGGSVSTLTIQRTQQEDSAVYLCASSLAQQLAGGPSYEQYFGPGTRLTVT.

The chain is built from TRBV6-5 and TRBJ2-7; no firm D call. The CDR3 runs to 15 residues. In germline, CDR1 is MNHEY, CDR2 SVGAGI. V lost 5 bases to trimming and J lost 0 bases, with 14 bases between them. The CDR3 is CASSTRQTSSYEQYF. The CDR3 region has the DNA TGTGCCAGCAGTACGCGGCAGACCAGCTCCTACGAGCAGTACTTC.

This rearrangement joins TRBV28 to TRBJ1-2; 7 bases are shared with TRBD1. There are 11 residues in the CDR3. J was trimmed by 8 bases and V by 8 bases; bases with no gene match: 5. Per germline, CDR1 MDHEN and CDR2 SYDVKM. DNA for the CDR3: TGTGCCAGCGTGCAGGGGGAGGGCTACACCTTC. This translates into CASVQGEGYTF.